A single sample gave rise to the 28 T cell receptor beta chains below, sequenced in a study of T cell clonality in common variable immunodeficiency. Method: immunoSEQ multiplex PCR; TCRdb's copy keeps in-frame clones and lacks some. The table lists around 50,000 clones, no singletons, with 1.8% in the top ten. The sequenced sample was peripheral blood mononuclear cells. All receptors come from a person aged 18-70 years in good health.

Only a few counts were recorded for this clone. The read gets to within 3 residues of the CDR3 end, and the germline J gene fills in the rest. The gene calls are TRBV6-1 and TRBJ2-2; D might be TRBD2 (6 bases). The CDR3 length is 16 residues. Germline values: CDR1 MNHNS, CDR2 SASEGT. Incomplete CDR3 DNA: TGTGCCAGCAGTGAAATGGGGGGTATCGACAATTCACCG. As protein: CASSEMGGIDNSP. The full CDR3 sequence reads CASSEMGGIDNSPLFF.

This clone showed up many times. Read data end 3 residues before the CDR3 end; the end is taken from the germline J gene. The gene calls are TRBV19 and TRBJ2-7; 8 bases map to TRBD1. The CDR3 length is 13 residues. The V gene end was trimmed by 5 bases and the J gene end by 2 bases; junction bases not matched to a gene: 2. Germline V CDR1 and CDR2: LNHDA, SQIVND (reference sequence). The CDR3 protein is CASSVDRAYEQYF. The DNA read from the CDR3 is TGTGCCAGTAGTGTGGACAGGGCCTACGAG.

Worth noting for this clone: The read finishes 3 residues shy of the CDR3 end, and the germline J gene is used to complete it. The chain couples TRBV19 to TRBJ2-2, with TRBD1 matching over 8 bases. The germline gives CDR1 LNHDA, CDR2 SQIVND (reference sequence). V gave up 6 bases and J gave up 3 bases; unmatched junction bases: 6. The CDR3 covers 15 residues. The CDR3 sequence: CASRLAGGDTGELFF. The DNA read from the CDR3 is TGTGCCAGTAGGTTGGCAGGGGGCGACACCGGGGAG.

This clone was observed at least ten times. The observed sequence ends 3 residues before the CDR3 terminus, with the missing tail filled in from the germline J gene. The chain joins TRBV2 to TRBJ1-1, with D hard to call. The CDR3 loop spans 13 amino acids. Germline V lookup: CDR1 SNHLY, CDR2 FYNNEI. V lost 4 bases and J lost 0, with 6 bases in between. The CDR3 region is CASSVEMNTEAFF. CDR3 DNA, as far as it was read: TGTGCCAGCAGTGTAGAGATGAACACTGAA.

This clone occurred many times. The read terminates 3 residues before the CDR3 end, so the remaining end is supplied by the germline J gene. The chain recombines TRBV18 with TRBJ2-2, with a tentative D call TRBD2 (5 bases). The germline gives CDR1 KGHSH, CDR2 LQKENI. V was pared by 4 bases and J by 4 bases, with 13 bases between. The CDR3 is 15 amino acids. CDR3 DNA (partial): TGTGCCAGCTCACTGACAACGAGCGGCACCGGGGAG. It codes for CASSLTTSGTGE. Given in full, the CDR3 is CASSLTTSGTGELFF. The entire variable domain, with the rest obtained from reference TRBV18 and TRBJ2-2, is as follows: NAGVMQNPRHLVRRRGQEARLRCSPMKGHSHVYWYRQLPEEGLKFMVYLQKENIIDESGMPKERFSAEFPKEGPSILRIQQVVRGDSAAYFCASSLTTSGTGELFFGEGSRLTVL.

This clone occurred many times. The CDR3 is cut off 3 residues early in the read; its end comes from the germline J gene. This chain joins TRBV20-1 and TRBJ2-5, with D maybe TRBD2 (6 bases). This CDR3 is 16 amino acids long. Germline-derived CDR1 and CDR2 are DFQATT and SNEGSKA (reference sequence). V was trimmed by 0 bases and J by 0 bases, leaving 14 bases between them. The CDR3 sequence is CSARDQRRGNQETQYF. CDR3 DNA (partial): TGCAGTGCTAGAGATCAAAGGCGGGGTAACCAAGAGACC.

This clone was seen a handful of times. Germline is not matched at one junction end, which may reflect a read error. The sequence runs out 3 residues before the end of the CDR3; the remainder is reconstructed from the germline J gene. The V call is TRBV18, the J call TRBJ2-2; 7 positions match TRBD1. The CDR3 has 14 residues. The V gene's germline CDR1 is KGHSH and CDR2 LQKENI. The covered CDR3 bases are TGTGCCAGCCCACCCCCGGACAGGCAGGAAAAG. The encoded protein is CASPPPDRQEK. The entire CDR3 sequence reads CASPPPDRQEKLFF.

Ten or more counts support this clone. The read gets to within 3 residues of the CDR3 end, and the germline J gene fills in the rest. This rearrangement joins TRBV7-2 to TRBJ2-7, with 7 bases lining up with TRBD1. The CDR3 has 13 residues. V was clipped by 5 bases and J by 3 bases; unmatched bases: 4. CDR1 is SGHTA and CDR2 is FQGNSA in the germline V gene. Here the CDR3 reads CASSPGTDYEQYF. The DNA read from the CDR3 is TGTGCCAGCAGCCCCGGGACAGACTACGAG.

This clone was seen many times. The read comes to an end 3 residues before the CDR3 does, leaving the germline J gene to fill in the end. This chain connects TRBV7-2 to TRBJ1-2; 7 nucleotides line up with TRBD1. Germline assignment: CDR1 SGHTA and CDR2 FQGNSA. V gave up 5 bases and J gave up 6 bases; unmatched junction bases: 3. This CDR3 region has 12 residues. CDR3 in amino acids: CASSADRDGYTF. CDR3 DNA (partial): TGTGCCAGCAGCGCAGACAGGGATGGC.

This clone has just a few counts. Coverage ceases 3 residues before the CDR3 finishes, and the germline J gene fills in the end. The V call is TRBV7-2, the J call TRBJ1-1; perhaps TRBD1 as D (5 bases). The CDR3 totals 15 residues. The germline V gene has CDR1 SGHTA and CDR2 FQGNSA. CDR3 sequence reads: CASSPALGATDTAFF. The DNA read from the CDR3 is TGTGCCAGCAGCCCAGCCCTAGGGGCCACAGATACG.

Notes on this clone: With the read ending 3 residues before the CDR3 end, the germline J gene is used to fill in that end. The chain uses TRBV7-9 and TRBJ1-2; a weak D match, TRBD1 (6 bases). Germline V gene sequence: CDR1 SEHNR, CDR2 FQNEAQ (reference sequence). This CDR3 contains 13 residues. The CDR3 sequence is CASSLTGNQPYTF. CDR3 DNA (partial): TGTGCCAGCAGCTTGACAGGTAATCAGCCC.

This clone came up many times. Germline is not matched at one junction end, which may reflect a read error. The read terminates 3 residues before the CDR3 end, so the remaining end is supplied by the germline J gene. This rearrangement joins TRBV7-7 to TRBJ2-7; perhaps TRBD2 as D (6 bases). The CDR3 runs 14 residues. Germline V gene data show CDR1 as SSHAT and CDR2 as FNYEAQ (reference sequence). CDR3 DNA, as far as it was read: TGTGCTAGCAGCTTAGAGGGGAGGAACTACGAG. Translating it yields CASSLEGRNYE. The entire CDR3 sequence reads CASSLEGRNYEQYF.

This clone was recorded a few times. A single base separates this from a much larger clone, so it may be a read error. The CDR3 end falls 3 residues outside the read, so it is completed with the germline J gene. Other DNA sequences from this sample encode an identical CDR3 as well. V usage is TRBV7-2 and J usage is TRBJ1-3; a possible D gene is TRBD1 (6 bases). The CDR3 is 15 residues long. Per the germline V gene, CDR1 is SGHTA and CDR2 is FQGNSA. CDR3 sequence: CASRRDISSGNTIYF. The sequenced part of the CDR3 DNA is TGTGCCAGCAGAAGGGACATCAGCTCTGGAAACACA. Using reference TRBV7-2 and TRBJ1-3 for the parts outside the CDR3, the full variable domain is GAGVSQSPSNKVTEKGKDVELRCDPISGHTALYWYRQSLGQGLEFLIYFQGNSAPDKSGLPSDRFSAERTGGSVSTLTIQRTQQEDSAVYLCASRRDISSGNTIYFGEGSWLTVV.

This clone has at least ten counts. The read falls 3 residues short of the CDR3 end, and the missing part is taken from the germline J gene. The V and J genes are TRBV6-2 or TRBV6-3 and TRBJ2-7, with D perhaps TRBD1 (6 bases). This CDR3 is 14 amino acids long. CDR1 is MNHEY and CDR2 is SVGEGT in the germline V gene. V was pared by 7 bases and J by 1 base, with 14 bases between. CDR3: CASTPSDRSYEQYF. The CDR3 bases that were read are TGTGCCAGCACCCCTTCGGACAGATCCTACGAG.

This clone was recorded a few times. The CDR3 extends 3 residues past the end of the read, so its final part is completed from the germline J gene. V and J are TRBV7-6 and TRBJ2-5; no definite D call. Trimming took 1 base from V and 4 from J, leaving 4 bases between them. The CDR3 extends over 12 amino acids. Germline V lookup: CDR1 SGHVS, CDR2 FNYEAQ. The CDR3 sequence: CASSLDGETQYF. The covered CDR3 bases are TGTGCCAGCAGCTTAGACGGAGAGACC.

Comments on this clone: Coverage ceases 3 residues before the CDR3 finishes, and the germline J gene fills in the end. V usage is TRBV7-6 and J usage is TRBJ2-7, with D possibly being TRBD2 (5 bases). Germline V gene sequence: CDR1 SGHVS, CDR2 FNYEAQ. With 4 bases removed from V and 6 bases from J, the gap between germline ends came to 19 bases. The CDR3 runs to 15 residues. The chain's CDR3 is CASSSASSHRGEQYF. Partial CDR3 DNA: TGTGCCAGCAGCTCGGCTTCTTCCCACCGGGGCGAG. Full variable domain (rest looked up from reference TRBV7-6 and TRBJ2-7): GAGVSQSPRYKVTKRGQDVALRCDPISGHVSLYWYRQALGQGPEFLTYFNYEAQQDKSGLPNDRFSAERPEGSISTLTIQRTEQRDSAMYRCASSSASSHRGEQYFGPGTRLTVT.

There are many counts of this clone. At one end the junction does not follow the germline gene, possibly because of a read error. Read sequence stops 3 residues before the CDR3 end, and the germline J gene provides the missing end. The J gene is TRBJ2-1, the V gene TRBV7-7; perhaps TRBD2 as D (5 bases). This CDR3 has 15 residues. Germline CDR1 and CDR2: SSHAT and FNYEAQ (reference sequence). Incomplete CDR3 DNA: TGTGCTAGCAGCCTGAGCGGAGCTATTATCGATGAG. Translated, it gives CASSLSGAIIDE. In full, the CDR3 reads CASSLSGAIIDEQFF.

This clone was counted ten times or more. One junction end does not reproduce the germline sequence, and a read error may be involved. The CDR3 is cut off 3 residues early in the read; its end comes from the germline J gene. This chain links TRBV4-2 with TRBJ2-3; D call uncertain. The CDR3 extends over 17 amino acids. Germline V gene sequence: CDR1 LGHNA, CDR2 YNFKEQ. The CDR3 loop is CASSQEYMSRATDTQYF. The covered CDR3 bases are TGCGCCAGCAGCCAGGAATATATGAGTAGGGCCACAGATACG.

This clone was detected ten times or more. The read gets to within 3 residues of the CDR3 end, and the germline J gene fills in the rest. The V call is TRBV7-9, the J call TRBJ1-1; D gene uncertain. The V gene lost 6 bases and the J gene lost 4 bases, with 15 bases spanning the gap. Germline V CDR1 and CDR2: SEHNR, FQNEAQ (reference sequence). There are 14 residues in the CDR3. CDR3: CASSHKGVSTEAFF. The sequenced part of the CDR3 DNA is TGTGCCAGCAGTCATAAGGGTGTCAGCACTGAA.

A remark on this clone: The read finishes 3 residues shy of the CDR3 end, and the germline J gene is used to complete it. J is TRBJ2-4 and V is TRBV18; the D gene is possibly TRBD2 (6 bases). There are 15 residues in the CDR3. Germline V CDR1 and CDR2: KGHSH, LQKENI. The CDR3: CASSPGLASYGGQYF. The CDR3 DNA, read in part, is TGTGCCAGCTCACCGGGACTGGCTTCCTATGGTGGT.

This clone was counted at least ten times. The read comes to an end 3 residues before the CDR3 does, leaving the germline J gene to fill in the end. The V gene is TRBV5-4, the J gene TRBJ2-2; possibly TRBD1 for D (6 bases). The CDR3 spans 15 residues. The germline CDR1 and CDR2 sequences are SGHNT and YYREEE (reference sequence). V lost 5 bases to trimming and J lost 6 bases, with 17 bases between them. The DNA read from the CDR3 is TGTGCCAGCAGGGGGACACAGGGAGTGGCCGGGGAG. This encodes CASRGTQGVAGE. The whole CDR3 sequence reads CASRGTQGVAGELFF.

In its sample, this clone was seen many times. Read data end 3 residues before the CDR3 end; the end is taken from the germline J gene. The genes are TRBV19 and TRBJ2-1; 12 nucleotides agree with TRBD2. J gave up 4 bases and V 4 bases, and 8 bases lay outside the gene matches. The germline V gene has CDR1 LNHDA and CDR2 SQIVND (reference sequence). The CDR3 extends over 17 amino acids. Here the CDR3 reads CASSKKSSGGAYNEQFF. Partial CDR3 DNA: TGTGCCAGTAGTAAAAAATCTAGCGGGGGGGCTTACAATGAG.

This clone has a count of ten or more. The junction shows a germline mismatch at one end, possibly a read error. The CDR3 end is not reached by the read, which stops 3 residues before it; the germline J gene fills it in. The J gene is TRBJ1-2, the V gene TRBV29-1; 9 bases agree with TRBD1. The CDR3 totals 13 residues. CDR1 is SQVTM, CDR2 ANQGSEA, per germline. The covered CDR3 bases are TGCAGCGTCGAAGGACAGGGGAACTATGGC. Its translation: CSVEGQGNYG. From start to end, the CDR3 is CSVEGQGNYGYTF.

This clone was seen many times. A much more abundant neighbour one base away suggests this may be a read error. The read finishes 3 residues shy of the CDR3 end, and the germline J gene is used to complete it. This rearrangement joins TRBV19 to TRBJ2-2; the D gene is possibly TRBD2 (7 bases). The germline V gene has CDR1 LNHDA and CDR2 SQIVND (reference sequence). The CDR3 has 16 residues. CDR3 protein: CASTYWGGSGANVLFF. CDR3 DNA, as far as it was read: TGTGCCAGTACCTACTGGGGGGGCTCTGGGGCCAACGTG.

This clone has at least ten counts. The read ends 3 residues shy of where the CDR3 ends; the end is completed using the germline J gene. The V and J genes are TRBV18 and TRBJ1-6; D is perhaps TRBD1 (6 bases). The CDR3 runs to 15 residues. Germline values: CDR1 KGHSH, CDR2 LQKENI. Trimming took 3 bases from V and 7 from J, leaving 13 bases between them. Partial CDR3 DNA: TGTGCCAGCTCACCCGAAATAGGGACAAATTCACCC. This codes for CASSPEIGTNSP. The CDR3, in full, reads CASSPEIGTNSPLHF.

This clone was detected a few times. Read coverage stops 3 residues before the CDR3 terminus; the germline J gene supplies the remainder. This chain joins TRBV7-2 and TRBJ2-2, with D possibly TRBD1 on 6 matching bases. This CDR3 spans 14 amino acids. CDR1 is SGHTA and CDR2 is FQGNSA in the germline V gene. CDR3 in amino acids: CASSFRTANEKLFF. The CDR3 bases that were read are TGTGCCAGCAGCTTCAGGACAGCTAATGAAAAG.

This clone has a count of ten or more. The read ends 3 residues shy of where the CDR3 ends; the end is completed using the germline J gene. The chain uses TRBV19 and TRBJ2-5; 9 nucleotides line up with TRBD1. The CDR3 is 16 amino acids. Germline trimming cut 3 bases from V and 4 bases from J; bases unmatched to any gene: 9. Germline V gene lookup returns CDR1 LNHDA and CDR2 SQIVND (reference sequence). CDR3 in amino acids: CASSIPGQGGGETQYF. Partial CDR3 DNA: TGTGCCAGTAGTATCCCGGGACAGGGTGGAGGAGAGACC.

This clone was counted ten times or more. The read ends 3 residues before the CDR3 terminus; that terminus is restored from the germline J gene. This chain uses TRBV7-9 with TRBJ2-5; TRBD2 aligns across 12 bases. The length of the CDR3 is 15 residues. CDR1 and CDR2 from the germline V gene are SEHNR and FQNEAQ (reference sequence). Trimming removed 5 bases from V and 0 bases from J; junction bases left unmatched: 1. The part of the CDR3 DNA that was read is TGTGCCAGCAGCAGGACTAGCGGGAACCAAGAGACC. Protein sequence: CASSRTSGNQET. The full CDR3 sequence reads CASSRTSGNQETQYF.